A single sample is the source of the 25 T cell receptor beta chains below, sequenced in a study of post-analysis software for immune sequencing data (dated by TCRdb to the mid-2010s). General findings and caveats noted by the study authors: Significantly higher frequencies in patients than in controls were found for a handful of TRBV segments, including TRBV5-6, TRBV5-1 and TRBV20-1.

These receptors' targets are unknown. Libraries were built with PCR. The sample was run on an Illumina HiSeq 2500. Unique molecular identifiers were incorporated into TCR beta cDNA libraries to reduce PCR and sequencing biases. TCRdb handled the public reads itself, with Q25 trimming in fastp and clone calling in MiXCR, and kept productive beta chains. Each CDR3 protein gets just one entry, which takes the most common genes and DNA from the rows behind it. This sample comprises around 710,000 distinct CDR3 sequences, 40% to 55% of them detected only once. Around 4.7% of the sample is in the top ten clones. Specimen: blood. These receptors came from a girl aged 10 to 17 with multiple sclerosis.

The chain combines TRBV28 with TRBJ1-6; the D is unclear. The CDR3 length is 16 residues. CDR1 is MDHEN and CDR2 is SYDVKM in the germline V gene. V shed 2 bases and J shed 4 bases, with 12 bases lying between them. CDR3 nucleotides: TGTGCCAGCAGTTTAGGGCAGGAAACTTATAATTCACCCCTCCACTTT. Its protein product is CASSLGQETYNSPLHF.

The chain carries TRBV7-2 and TRBJ2-2; 7 positions agree with TRBD2. The CDR3 runs to 15 residues. The germline CDR1 and CDR2 sequences are SGHTA and FQGNSA. V trimming: 4 bases; J trimming: 1 base; junction bases outside the gene matches: 3. The CDR3 reads CASSWGLLNTGELFF. CDR3 nucleotides: TGTGCCAGCAGCTGGGGACTACTGAACACCGGGGAGCTGTTTTTT.

In this sample, this clonotype turned up many times. The CDR3 DNA reads as TGTGCCAGCAGTCCAGAGTACCAAGAGACCCAGTACTTC. Translation: CASSPEYQETQYF. The chain employs TRBV12-3 or TRBV12-4 and TRBJ2-5; D not resolved. CDR3 length equals 13 residues. Trimming took off 5 bases at V and 0 bases at J, with 7 bases between the two ends.

The CDR3 DNA is TGTGCCATCAGTTACGGGACTAACTCCTACGAGCAGTACTTC. This encodes CAISYGTNSYEQYF. The J gene is TRBJ2-7, the V gene TRBV10-3, with TRBD2 identical over 7 bases. The CDR3 is 14 residues long. Losses at the gene ends were 5 bases for V and 0 bases for J; bases not matched to a gene: 4. Germline V gene lookup returns CDR1 ENHRY and CDR2 SYGVKD.

J is TRBJ1-2 and V is TRBV4-1; 8 bases match TRBD1. Germline-derived CDR1 and CDR2 are MGHRA and YSYEKL. Trimming at V came to 2 bases and at J to 8 bases, leaving 7 bases not matched to a gene. This CDR3 spans 14 amino acids. The CDR3 region has the DNA TGCGCCAGCAGCCAACCGACAGGGGCGAAAGGCTACACCTTC. Translation: CASSQPTGAKGYTF.

This rearrangement joins TRBV20-1 to TRBJ1-1, with D unresolved. Looked up from germline, CDR1 is DFQATT and CDR2 is SNEGSKA (reference sequence). CDR3 length equals 15 residues. Trimming shortened V by 0 bases and J by 1 base, and 12 bases separated the two germline ends. The CDR3 reads CSARDWVRGNTEAFF. The CDR3 DNA reads TGCAGTGCTAGAGATTGGGTCCGGGGGAACACTGAAGCTTTCTTT.

The chain has TRBV10-3 and TRBJ2-1, with D tentatively TRBD2 (7 bases). The germline V gene encodes CDR1 ENHRY and CDR2 SYGVKD. Trimming took 3 bases from V and 13 from J, leaving 19 bases between them. CDR3 length: 14 residues. The CDR3 is CAISDWGGQETQFF. The CDR3 nucleotides read TGTGCCATCAGTGACTGGGGGGGGCAAGAGACCCAGTTCTTC.

This clonotype was seen a handful of times. The rearrangement joins TRBV5-6 to TRBJ2-7, with 12 nucleotides matching TRBD1. Germline V gene sequence: CDR1 SGHDT, CDR2 YYEEEE. The CDR3 has 15 amino acids. After removal of 3 bases from V and 6 bases from J, the junction contained 7 bases not matched to a gene. CDR3 sequence: CASSYTGTGGREQYF. The CDR3, as DNA: TGTGCCAGCAGCTATACCGGGACAGGGGGCCGCGAGCAGTACTTC.

In its sample, this clonotype was seen a few times. The chain links TRBV28 to TRBJ2-7; D remains unclear. Between the trimmed V and J ends, which lost 6 bases and 2 bases, there was a span of 14 bases. This CDR3 is built from 14 residues. The germline V gene has CDR1 MDHEN and CDR2 SYDVKM. CDR3 bases: TGTGCCAGCAGCTCTCCCAGGCGACCCTACGAGCAGTACTTC. Translating gives CASSSPRRPYEQYF.

The gene calls are TRBV20-1 and TRBJ1-6; 7 bases are shared with TRBD1. CDR1 and CDR2 (germline): DFQATT, SNEGSKA (reference sequence). This CDR3 comprises 13 residues. The ends lost 6 bases at V and 10 bases at J; junction bases unmatched: 9. CDR3 DNA: TGCAGTGCCTTGACAGGGCCTAGCTCACCCCTCCACTTT. This codes for CSALTGPSSPLHF.

This clonotype was detected only once. The junction does not match germline at one end; this may be a read error. The J gene is TRBJ1-2, the V gene TRBV20-1; possible D gene TRBD1, 6 bases. CDR3 length: 18 residues. Germline V lookup: CDR1 DFQATT, CDR2 SNEGSKA (reference sequence). Here the CDR3 reads CSARDRGGGNIGVYGYTF. The CDR3 DNA is TGCAGTGCTAGAGACAGGGGAGGAGGGAATATCGGGGTATATGGTTACACCTTC.

This sequence joins TRBV20-1 and TRBJ2-1; 8 nucleotides align to TRBD2. V lost 5 bases to trimming and J lost 0 bases; unmatched junction nucleotides: 3. The germline V gene encodes CDR1 DFQATT and CDR2 SNEGSKA (reference sequence). The CDR3 length is 14 residues. The CDR3 DNA follows: TGCAGTGCTCTGCGGGAGGACTCCTACAATGAGCAGTTCTTC. This sequence encodes CSALREDSYNEQFF.

The chain couples TRBV20-1 to TRBJ2-7; maybe TRBD1 (6 bases). CDR3 length: 14 amino acids. The V end lost 5 bases, the J end lost 3 bases, and 17 bases lay between the germline ends. Germline assignment: CDR1 DFQATT and CDR2 SNEGSKA (reference sequence). The CDR3 coding sequence is TGCAGTGCTCCACAGGGTAAAGGCCTCTACGAGCAGTACTTC. Its protein product is CSAPQGKGLYEQYF.

This clonotype was detected a few times. J is TRBJ2-1 and V is TRBV12-3 or TRBV12-4; the D gene could be TRBD1 or TRBD2 (5 bases each). V shed 5 bases and J shed 1 base, with 33 bases lying between them. CDR3 length: 22 residues. The CDR3 DNA follows: TGTGCCAGCAGTCCCGGTAGCACTTGGGGACCTAGAGAAAGCGAATCCTACAATGAGCAGTTCTTC. Its protein is CASSPGSTWGPRESESYNEQFF.

The chain joins TRBV24-1 to TRBJ1-5; possibly TRBD1 for D (5 bases). V was pared by 9 bases and J by 3 bases, with 14 bases between. This CDR3 comprises 14 residues. The V gene's germline CDR1 is KGHDR and CDR2 SFDVKD. CDR3 sequence reads: CATGGPQANQPQHF. In DNA, the CDR3 is TGTGCCACCGGGGGTCCCCAGGCCAATCAGCCCCAGCATTTT.

The chain employs TRBV5-1 and TRBJ2-7, with D unresolved. Germline loops: CDR1 SGHRS, CDR2 YFSETQ. The CDR3 is made up of 14 amino acids. Trimming cost V 1 base and J 3 bases, with 11 bases left between them. CDR3 DNA: TGCGCCAGCAGCTTGACCCCGGCAGACTACGAGCAGTACTTC. Translation gives CASSLTPADYEQYF.

V usage is TRBV12-3 or TRBV12-4 and J usage is TRBJ2-5, with D maybe TRBD1 (6 bases). The CDR3 has 15 amino acids. V was cut by 5 bases and J by 1 base, with 14 bases left in between. DNA of the CDR3: TGTGCCAGCAGTCCATTGAGGGGGACCCAAGAGACCCAGTACTTC. The encoded protein is CASSPLRGTQETQYF.

J is TRBJ2-6 and V is TRBV12-3 or TRBV12-4, with TRBD1 matching over 11 bases. The CDR3 spans 18 residues. V dropped 5 bases and J dropped 0; count of bases not matched to a gene: 6. CDR3 DNA: TGTGCCAGCAGTCCCGGACAGGGGGCGTTCTCTGGGGCCAACGTCCTGACTTTC. It specifies CASSPGQGAFSGANVLTF.

The V call is TRBV11-2, the J call TRBJ1-2; D ambiguous. This CDR3 is built from 17 residues. Trimming shortened V by 1 base and J by 8 bases, and 23 bases separated the two germline ends. Germline V lookup: CDR1 SGHAT, CDR2 FQNNGV. This chain's CDR3 is CASSLAQPGPLSGGYTF. The CDR3 DNA reads TGTGCCAGCAGCTTAGCCCAACCCGGGCCTTTGTCCGGGGGCTACACCTTC. Combining the CDR3 with reference TRBV11-2 and TRBJ1-2 gives the whole variable domain EAGVAQSPRYKIIEKRQSVAFWCNPISGHATLYWYQQILGQGPKLLIQFQNNGVVDDSQLPKDRFSAERLKGVDSTLKIQPAKLEDSAVYLCASSLAQPGPLSGGYTFGSGTRLTVV.

The V and J genes are TRBV10-3 and TRBJ2-1; D uncertain. CDR3 length: 13 residues. Germline assignment: CDR1 ENHRY and CDR2 SYGVKD. V gave up 2 bases and J gave up 9 bases, with 11 bases separating them. DNA of the CDR3: TGTGCCATCAGTGAGGACACCCTGGTTGAGCAGTTCTTC. This translates into CAISEDTLVEQFF.

The chain combines TRBV6-5 with TRBJ2-1; a weak D match, TRBD1 (8 bases). Per germline, CDR1 MNHEY and CDR2 SVGAGI. V lost 2 bases, J lost 7 bases, and 12 bases lay in between. The CDR3 extends over 14 amino acids. DNA for the CDR3: TGTGCCAGCAGTTACACAGGGGGGGCGAATGAGCAGTTCTTC. This codes for CASSYTGGANEQFF.

J is TRBJ2-3 and V is TRBV5-1; 9 bases map to TRBD2. Germline loops: CDR1 SGHRS, CDR2 YFSETQ. The V segment lost 4 bases and the J segment 5 bases; nucleotides outside the gene matches: 8. This CDR3 contains 15 residues. The DNA of the CDR3 is TGCGCCAGCAGCGGGGGGACTAGCAGGAGAGATACGCAGTATTTT. Its protein product is CASSGGTSRRDTQYF.

The CDR3 DNA sequence: TGTGCCAGCAGTGGTGGTGCTGGGGCCCTTAATTCACCCCTCCACTTT. This translates into CASSGGAGALNSPLHF. V usage is TRBV12-3 or TRBV12-4 and J usage is TRBJ1-6; weak D call: TRBD1 (5 bases). V lost 5 bases and J 6 bases, leaving 17 bases between the germline ends. The CDR3 runs to 16 residues.

The chain carries TRBV28 and TRBJ2-7; no clear D gene. Per the germline V gene, CDR1 is MDHEN and CDR2 is SYDVKM. V lost 6 bases and J lost 0, with 6 bases in between. The CDR3 runs 12 residues. The CDR3 is CASRYNSYEQYF. The CDR3 bases are TGTGCCAGCAGATATAACTCCTACGAGCAGTACTTC.

The gene calls are TRBV7-9 and TRBJ2-5; the match to TRBD1 covers 7 bases. This CDR3 spans 13 amino acids. Germline V gene lookup returns CDR1 SEHNR and CDR2 FQNEAQ (reference sequence). V lost 5 bases to trimming and J lost 7 bases; unmatched junction nucleotides: 7. This CDR3 is CASSPRDSGTQYF. The CDR3 DNA sequence: TGTGCCAGCAGCCCACGGGACAGTGGGACCCAGTACTTC.